One and the same sample provided the 7 T cell receptor beta chains below, sequenced in a study of T cells in Graves' hyperthyroidism and ophthalmopathy. From RNA transcripts, TCR beta CDR3 regions were amplified. Initially, a first-round RT-PCR of the TCR CDR3 employed the HTBI primer set. TCRdb reprocessed the multiplex PCR reads via MiXCR and lists one record per CDR3 protein. The sample has roughly 570,000 distinct CDR3 sequences; roughly 50% are singletons. Sequenced: peripheral blood or thyroid tissue (not recorded which). These receptors were obtained from a woman in her late teens or twenties with Graves' hyperthyroidism.

At least ten counts were recorded for this clonotype. The chain employs TRBV6-5 and TRBJ1-2; D not resolved. The CDR3 is 15 residues long. Germline loops: CDR1 MNHEY, CDR2 SVGAGI. Trimming shortened V by 6 bases and J by 5 bases, and 19 bases separated the two germline ends. CDR3 region: CASRHDPRDLYGYTF. The CDR3 nucleotides are TGTGCCAGCAGACACGATCCTCGGGATTTGTATGGCTACACCTTC.

In regard to this clonotype: A read error may be the cause here, since a much bigger clone is one base away. This sequence joins TRBV12-3 or TRBV12-4 and TRBJ2-7, with D possibly matching TRBD2 (6 bases). V was cut by 3 bases and J by 4 bases, with 13 bases left in between. The CDR3 loop spans 14 amino acids. The CDR3 DNA is TGTGCCAGCAGTTTTGGCGGGACGGTATACGAGCAGTACTTC. It is translated as CASSFGGTVYEQYF.

The chain recombines TRBV7-2 with TRBJ2-3, with D unclear. From germline, CDR1 is SGHTA and CDR2 FQGNSA. Trimming shortened V by 5 bases and J by 2 bases, and 17 bases separated the two germline ends. The CDR3 sequence is 16 residues long. For the CDR3, the DNA is TGTGCCAGCAGCCTATGGGGAATTGGGAACACAGATACGCAGTATTTT. Translation: CASSLWGIGNTDTQYF.

The V call is TRBV7-9, the J call TRBJ1-2; D unresolved. Trimming took 4 bases from V and 4 from J, leaving 13 bases between them. The germline CDR1 and CDR2 sequences are SEHNR and FQNEAQ (reference sequence). The CDR3 contains 14 residues. CDR3 sequence: CASSSSTVVYGYTF. CDR3 in DNA: TGTGCCAGCAGCTCCTCAACAGTTGTCTATGGCTACACCTTC.

V usage is TRBV13 and J usage is TRBJ1-5, with D uncertain. The CDR3 length is 14 residues. With 0 bases removed from V and 14 bases from J, the gap between germline ends came to 17 bases. Germline CDR1 and CDR2: PRHDT and FYEKMQ (reference sequence). This CDR3 reads CASSLGLRREHEHF. The CDR3 nucleotides are TGTGCCAGCAGCTTAGGGTTGCGGCGGGAGCACGAGCATTTT.

This sequence joins TRBV3-1 and TRBJ1-4; D ambiguous. V was trimmed by 5 bases and J by 5 bases, leaving 12 bases between them. In germline, CDR1 is LGHDT, CDR2 YNNKEL (reference sequence). CDR3 length equals 14 residues. CDR3 nucleotide sequence: TGTGCCAGCAGCTCTACCGGGATCAATGAAAAACTGTTTTTT. It specifies CASSSTGINEKLFF.

In this sample, this clonotype turned up a few times. The chain uses TRBV27 and TRBJ1-1; D is ambiguous. V was pared by 3 bases and J by 4 bases, with 12 bases between. The germline CDR1 and CDR2 sequences are MNHEY and SMNVEV (reference sequence). This CDR3 region has 14 residues. The chain's CDR3 is CASSFIPEGTEAFF. Here the CDR3 DNA reads TGTGCCAGCAGTTTCATTCCTGAGGGCACTGAAGCTTTCTTT.